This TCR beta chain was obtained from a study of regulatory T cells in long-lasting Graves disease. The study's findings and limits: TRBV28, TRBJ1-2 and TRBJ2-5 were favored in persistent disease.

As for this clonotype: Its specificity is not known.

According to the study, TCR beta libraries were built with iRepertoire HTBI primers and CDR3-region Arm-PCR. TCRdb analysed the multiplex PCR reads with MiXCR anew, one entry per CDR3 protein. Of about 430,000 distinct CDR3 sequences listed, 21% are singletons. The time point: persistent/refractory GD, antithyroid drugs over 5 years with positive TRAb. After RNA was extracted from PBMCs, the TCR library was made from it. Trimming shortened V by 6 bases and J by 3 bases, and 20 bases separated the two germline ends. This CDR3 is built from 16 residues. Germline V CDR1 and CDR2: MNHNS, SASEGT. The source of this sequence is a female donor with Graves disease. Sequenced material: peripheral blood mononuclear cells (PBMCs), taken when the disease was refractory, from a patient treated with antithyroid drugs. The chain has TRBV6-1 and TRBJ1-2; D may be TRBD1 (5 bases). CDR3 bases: TGTGCCAGCAGCCCTGGTCCCTTCAGGGAAGACTATGGCTACACCTTC. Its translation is CASSPGPFREDYGYTF.